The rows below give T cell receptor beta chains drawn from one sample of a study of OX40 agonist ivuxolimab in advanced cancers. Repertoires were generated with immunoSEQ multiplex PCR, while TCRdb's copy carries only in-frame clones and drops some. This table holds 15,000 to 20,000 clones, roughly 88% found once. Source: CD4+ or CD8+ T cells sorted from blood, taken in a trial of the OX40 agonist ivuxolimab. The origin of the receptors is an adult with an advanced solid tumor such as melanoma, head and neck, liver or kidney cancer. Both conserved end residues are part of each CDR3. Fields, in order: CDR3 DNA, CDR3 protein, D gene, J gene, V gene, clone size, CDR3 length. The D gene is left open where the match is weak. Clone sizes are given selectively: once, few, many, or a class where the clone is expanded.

CDR3nt: TGTGCCAGCAAACGAACGCCGGGACTCCCTTGGGAGCAGTACTTC
CDR3aa: CASKRTPGLPWEQYF
d_gene: NA
j_gene: TRBJ2-5
v_gene: TRBV6-5
abundance: NA
len: 15

CDR3nt: TGCGCCAGCAGCTTGGATCGGGGATCCCCGCTAGCGGGAGGGCCCTCGGATCTAAACAATGAGCAGTTCTTC
CDR3aa: CASSLDRGSPLAGGPSDLNNEQFF
d_gene: TRBD2
j_gene: TRBJ2-1
v_gene: TRBV5-1
abundance: NA
len: 24

CDR3nt: TGTGCCAGCAGTTTAGGGACTGAAGCTTTCTTT
CDR3aa: CASSLGTEAFF
d_gene: NA
j_gene: TRBJ1-1
v_gene: TRBV28
abundance: NA
len: 11

CDR3nt: TGTGCCAGCAGTTTGGGGACTAGCGGAAACAATGAGCAGTTCTTC
CDR3aa: CASSLGTSGNNEQFF
d_gene: TRBD2
j_gene: TRBJ2-1
v_gene: TRBV27
abundance: NA
len: 15

CDR3nt: TGTGCCAGCTCACCACCCGGACAGAACTATGGCTACACCTTC
CDR3aa: CASSPPGQNYGYTF
d_gene: NA
j_gene: TRBJ1-2
v_gene: TRBV18
abundance: once
len: 14

CDR3nt: TGTGCCAGCAGTTACTTCCTTCAACCTGGGGACACTGAAGCTTTCTTT
CDR3aa: CASSYFLQPGDTEAFF
d_gene: NA
j_gene: TRBJ1-1
v_gene: TRBV6-5
abundance: NA
len: 16

CDR3nt: TGTGCCAGCAGTGACCAGCGGGGGTACAATGAGCAGTTCTTC
CDR3aa: CASSDQRGYNEQFF
d_gene: TRBD2
j_gene: TRBJ2-1
v_gene: TRBV27
abundance: few
len: 14

CDR3nt: TGCGCCAGCAGCCAAGATGGGGCAGTGATTCAGTACTTC
CDR3aa: CASSQDGAVIQYF
d_gene: NA
j_gene: TRBJ2-4
v_gene: TRBV4-1
abundance: NA
len: 13

CDR3nt: TGTGCCAGCAGTTTAAGCGCGGGAGTTTTCTATGAGCAGTTCTTC
CDR3aa: CASSLSAGVFYEQFF
d_gene: TRBD2
j_gene: TRBJ2-1
v_gene: TRBV27
abundance: NA
len: 15

CDR3nt: TGTGCCAGCAGCTTACTAGCGGGAAATTACAATGAGCAGTTCTTC
CDR3aa: CASSLLAGNYNEQFF
d_gene: TRBD2
j_gene: TRBJ2-1
v_gene: TRBV7-9
abundance: NA
len: 15

CDR3nt: TGTGCCAGCAGCTTAGACCCCGGGACAAGGAGCACAGATACGCAGTATTTT
CDR3aa: CASSLDPGTRSTDTQYF
d_gene: NA
j_gene: TRBJ2-3
v_gene: TRBV7-6
abundance: NA
len: 17

CDR3nt: TGCGTCGTCAAGGGGAGCTCCTACAATGAGCAGTTCTTC
CDR3aa: CVVKGSSYNEQFF
d_gene: NA
j_gene: TRBJ2-1
v_gene: TRBV29-1
abundance: NA
len: 13

CDR3nt: TGTGCCAGCAGTGACTCCAGTTTGGGGTCCTACAATGAGCAGTTCTTC
CDR3aa: CASSDSSLGSYNEQFF
d_gene: NA
j_gene: TRBJ2-1
v_gene: TRBV6-4
abundance: NA
len: 16